This T cell receptor beta chain originates from a study of blood T cell repertoires in COVID-19. Overall study: The study drew acute and convalescent COVID-19 samples from the United States, Italy and Spain.

How the authors handled the data: Estimated nucleated cell counts came from reference gene primer amplification. TCRdb's table, derived via immunoSEQ multiplex PCR, lists solely in-frame clones and lacks some. D and trimming were read from the DNA, whereas the V and J calls and clone size are those reported in that table. This repertoire shows about 230,000 clones, more than 80% found once; its top ten account for approximately 7.5%. The sample taken for sequencing was peripheral blood. The sequence was obtained from a woman older than 75 with COVID-19, enrolled during active disease.

In DNA form, the CDR3 reads TGTGCCTGGAGTGGAGGGGGTGGAGGCTATGGCTACACCTTC. Its translation is CAWSGGGGGYGYTF. The chain links TRBV30 to TRBJ1-2, with D maybe TRBD1 (6 bases). CDR1 is GTSNPN, CDR2 SVGIG, per germline (reference sequence). CDR3 length equals 14 residues. Trimming shortened V by 1 base and J by 4 bases, and 13 bases separated the two germline ends.